The 21 T cell receptor beta chains given below trace back to one sample, sequenced in a study of blood T cell repertoires in COVID-19. Sequenced by immunoSEQ multiplex PCR; TCRdb stores in-frame clones only, minus some. The sample lists over 450,000 clones; roughly 89% were seen once. Sequenced material: peripheral blood. Receptors were obtained from a woman in her forties or fifties with COVID-19, enrolled during active disease.

In regard to this clone: The junction differs from germline at one of its ends, possibly a read error. J is TRBJ2-2 and V is TRBV28, with 7 bases matching TRBD1. The CDR3 spans 15 residues. Germline V lookup: CDR1 MDHEN, CDR2 SYDVKM. This CDR3 reads CASSLWTGGTGELFF. In DNA form, the CDR3 reads TGTGCCAGCAGTCTATGGACAGGCGGGACCGGGGAGCTGTTTTTT.

This clone came up once. This chain links TRBV30 with TRBJ1-5; D might be TRBD1 (6 bases). CDR3 length: 15 residues. V lost 2 bases to trimming and J lost 4 bases, with 15 bases between them. Per the germline V gene, CDR1 is GTSNPN and CDR2 is SVGIG (reference sequence). As DNA, the CDR3 is TGTGCCTGGAGTAAGGAAGGCAGGGGAAATCAGCCCCAGCATTTT. Translated: CAWSKEGRGNQPQHF.

The chain joins TRBV14 to TRBJ2-2; no clear D gene. Trimming removed 5 bases from V and 0 bases from J, with 4 bases in between. CDR3 length equals 13 residues. Germline CDR1 SGHDN, CDR2 FVKESK. The CDR3 DNA follows: TGTGCCAGCAGCTCCACGAACACCGGGGAGCTGTTTTTT. Translated: CASSSTNTGELFF.

The J gene is TRBJ2-7, the V gene TRBV27, with a possible D match to TRBD2 (5 bases). This CDR3 spans 13 amino acids. V lost 10 bases and J 5 bases, leaving 18 bases between the germline ends. CDR1 is MNHEY, CDR2 SMNVEV, per germline (reference sequence). The CDR3 DNA follows: TGTGCCACAGCTACCCTAGCTGGGCACGAGCAGTACTTC. It encodes CATATLAGHEQYF.

This chain links TRBV5-1 with TRBJ1-6, with D perhaps matching TRBD1 (6 bases). Trimming removed 0 bases from V and 9 bases from J, with 13 bases in between. Germline V gene sequence: CDR1 SGHRS, CDR2 YFSETQ. The CDR3 runs 15 residues. The CDR3 nucleotides read TGCGCCAGCAGCTTGGAAAAGACAGGCCTTTCACCCCTCCACTTT. This translates into CASSLEKTGLSPLHF.

This chain connects TRBV5-1 to TRBJ1-1, with 9 bases aligning to TRBD1. The CDR3 consists of 14 residues. CDR1 and CDR2 from the germline V gene are SGHRS and YFSETQ. V shed 2 bases, J shed 8 bases, and the junction held 7 bases outside the gene matches. The CDR3 DNA sequence: TGCGCCAGCAGCTTTTCCGGGACAGGGCGGGAAGCTTTCTTT. Residues: CASSFSGTGREAFF.

The rearrangement uses TRBV18 and TRBJ2-3; D gene unclear. The V end lost 1 base, the J end lost 2 bases, and 10 bases lay between the germline ends. This CDR3 is 15 amino acids long. CDR1 and CDR2 from the germline V gene are KGHSH and LQKENI. CDR3 DNA sequence: TGTGCCAGCTCACCACGTGAAGCCCTCACAGATACGCAGTATTTT. As protein: CASSPREALTDTQYF.

The table lists this clone with a few counts. This chain joins TRBV27 and TRBJ1-5; 10 bases map to TRBD1. This CDR3 is 16 amino acids long. V was pared by 5 bases and J by 4 bases, with 8 bases of the junction left unmatched. Looked up from germline, CDR1 is MNHEY and CDR2 is SMNVEV (reference sequence). The CDR3 sequence: CASSAGQGPRNQPQHF. The CDR3 coding sequence is TGTGCCAGCAGTGCGGGACAGGGGCCGCGGAATCAGCCCCAGCATTTT.

The genes are TRBV6-2 or TRBV6-3 and TRBJ1-2; TRBD1 aligns across 9 bases. The CDR3 covers 14 residues. Germline CDR1 reads MNHEY; CDR2 reads SVGEGT. The V gene end was trimmed by 5 bases and the J gene end by 2 bases; junction bases not matched to a gene: 3. CDR3 residues: CASSRTGGNYGYTF. As DNA, the CDR3 is TGTGCCAGCAGTCGCACAGGGGGCAACTATGGCTACACCTTC.

The chain carries TRBV6-6 and TRBJ1-6; the D gene is possibly TRBD1 (6 bases). Trimming stripped 5 bases from V and 0 bases from J, with 11 bases between. In germline, CDR1 is MNHNY, CDR2 SVGAGI (reference sequence). This CDR3 is 16 amino acids long. The CDR3 region is CASSPQQGSYNSPLHF. The DNA for the CDR3 is TGTGCCAGCAGTCCCCAACAGGGCTCCTATAATTCACCCCTCCACTTT.

The chain couples TRBV2 to TRBJ1-4; 11 bases map to TRBD1. The CDR3 is 14 amino acids. Trimming cost V 5 bases and J 7 bases; bases outside gene matches: 3. The germline V gene has CDR1 SNHLY and CDR2 FYNNEI. The CDR3 DNA reads as TGTGCCAGCAGTACCGGGACAGGGGGTGAAAAACTGTTTTTT. This translates into CASSTGTGGEKLFF. The whole variable domain, filled in from reference TRBV2 and TRBJ1-4, reads EPEVTQTPSHQVTQMGQEVILRCVPISNHLYFYWYRQILGQKVEFLVSFYNNEISEKSEIFDDQFSVERPDGSNFTLKIRSTKLEDSAMYFCASSTGTGGEKLFFGSGTQLSVL.

This chain uses TRBV9 with TRBJ1-3; possible D gene TRBD1, 5 bases. V shed 4 bases and J shed 0 bases, with 11 bases lying between them. Germline V CDR1 and CDR2: SGDLS, YYNGEE. The CDR3 has 15 residues. Written as DNA, the CDR3 is TGTGCCAGCAGCCTACCAGGGTCCTCTGGAAACACCATATATTTT. This translates into CASSLPGSSGNTIYF.

CDR3: CASSVDSLDTQYF. Written as DNA, the CDR3 is TGTGCCAGCAGCGTTGACAGCCTAGATACGCAGTATTTT. V is TRBV28 and J is TRBJ2-3; tentatively, D is TRBD1 (5 bases). Germline V CDR1 and CDR2: MDHEN, SYDVKM. This CDR3 region has 13 residues. Trimming took off 6 bases at V and 5 bases at J, with 12 bases between the two ends.

Here the CDR3 DNA reads TGTGCCAGCAGCTTGACGGGGGAGCAGTTCTTC. Its translation: CASSLTGEQFF. V is TRBV7-3 and J is TRBJ2-1, with D possibly TRBD2 on 5 matching bases. This CDR3 region has 11 residues. The V gene lost 3 bases and the J gene lost 10 bases, with 7 bases spanning the gap. Germline CDR1 SGHTA, CDR2 FQGTGA.

The gene calls are TRBV10-3 and TRBJ2-7, with D unresolved. Looked up from germline, CDR1 is ENHRY and CDR2 is SYGVKD. V gave up 3 bases and J gave up 4 bases, with 19 bases separating them. The CDR3 is 16 amino acids. The CDR3 DNA is TGTGCCATCAGTGACCGAGGCGGCAAAAAAGTTTACGAGCAGTACTTC. Protein: CAISDRGGKKVYEQYF.

The CDR3 loop is CASSSGTGGGNQPQHF. In DNA, the CDR3 is TGTGCCAGCAGTTCCGGGACAGGGGGCGGCAATCAGCCCCAGCATTTT. The chain carries TRBV27 and TRBJ1-5; 12 bases match TRBD1. The germline V gene encodes CDR1 MNHEY and CDR2 SMNVEV (reference sequence). After removal of 4 bases from V and 2 bases from J, the junction contained 3 bases not matched to a gene. The CDR3 sequence is 16 residues long.

The chain has TRBV7-2 and TRBJ1-5; D is uncertain. The V gene lost 2 bases and the J gene lost 1 base, with 3 bases spanning the gap. There are 13 residues in the CDR3. The germline V gene encodes CDR1 SGHTA and CDR2 FQGNSA. CDR3 coding DNA: TGTGCCAGCAGCTTACGGAGCAATCAGCCCCAGCATTTT. This encodes CASSLRSNQPQHF.

The gene calls are TRBV19 and TRBJ1-4; D perhaps matches TRBD1 (5 bases). The CDR3 spans 15 residues. Deletions cut 3 bases from V and 8 bases from J, with 16 bases between. The V gene's germline CDR1 is LNHDA and CDR2 SQIVND (reference sequence). CDR3 in DNA: TGTGCCAGTAGTATCGGGACTGGGCGGGGAGAAAAACTGTTTTTT. The encoded protein is CASSIGTGRGEKLFF.

CDR3 loop: CASSHRGEGYGYTF. The CDR3 coding sequence is TGTGCCAGCAGCCACAGGGGAGAGGGGTATGGCTACACCTTC. This chain joins TRBV6-5 and TRBJ1-2; 7 nucleotides line up with TRBD1. The V gene's germline CDR1 is MNHEY and CDR2 SVGAGI. With 6 bases clipped from V and 5 bases from J, the junction kept 9 bases outside the gene matches. The CDR3 is made up of 14 amino acids.

This chain connects TRBV7-8 to TRBJ1-6; D not resolved. The V end was cut by 3 bases, the J end by 4 bases, with 13 bases between. Germline CDR1 and CDR2: SGHVS and FQNEAQ. The CDR3 is made up of 16 amino acids. The CDR3 DNA reads TGTGCCAGCAGCTTCTCGCCTGACGGGTATAATTCACCCCTCCACTTT. Protein: CASSFSPDGYNSPLHF.

The CDR3 DNA reads as TGTGCCAGCCGCGGAGGAGGAAACACCATATATTTT. This codes for CASRGGGNTIYF. The chain carries TRBV7-7 and TRBJ1-3; D is unresolved. V shed 8 bases and J shed 4 bases, with 9 bases lying between them. The germline gives CDR1 SSHAT, CDR2 FNYEAQ (reference sequence). The CDR3 runs to 12 residues.